This passage covers 10 T cell receptor beta chains from one sample sequenced in a study of T cell changes during pregnancy in multiple sclerosis. The table came from immunoSEQ multiplex PCR; TCRdb's copy has only in-frame clones and leaves some out. The table includes more than 55,000 clones, 90% to 95% detected once. The specimen comprised peripheral blood, sampled in the third trimester of pregnancy. The receptors come from a female donor in good health, enrolled as a control in a pregnancy study.

Worth noting for this clone: Compared with germline, one end of the junction differs, possibly owing to a read error. Other DNA sequences in the sample encode the same CDR3. V gene TRBV6-1 combines with J gene TRBJ1-2; D may be TRBD1 (6 bases). Germline V CDR1 and CDR2: MNHNS, SASEGT. The length of the CDR3 is 14 residues. This CDR3 reads CASSEATGVRGYTF. For the CDR3, the DNA is TGTGCTAGCAGTGAAGCGACAGGTGTGAGAGGCTACACCTTC.

V and J are TRBV21-1 and TRBJ2-1; whether TRBD2, the table's D call, matches the DNA was not checked. TRBV21-1 is noted as a pseudogene. The CDR3 is made up of 16 amino acids. CDR3 sequence: CASSGSGRDGYNEQFF. The CDR3 DNA reads as TGTGCCAGCAGCGGTAGCGGGAGGGATGGATACAATGAGCAGTTCTTC.

On this clone itself: Relative to the germline gene, one junction end is altered; a read error may explain this. The chain has TRBV7-7 and TRBJ2-2; 7 positions match TRBD1. CDR1 is SSHAT, CDR2 FNYEAQ, per germline (reference sequence). The CDR3 is 16 residues long. In nucleotides, the CDR3 is TGTGCTAGCAGCTCCCAGACAGGGTGGACCACCGGGGAGCTGTTTTTT. The encoded protein is CASSSQTGWTTGELFF.

The chain carries TRBV18 and TRBJ2-7; D gene uncertain. Germline V gene data show CDR1 as KGHSH and CDR2 as LQKENI. CDR3 length: 14 amino acids. Between the trimmed V and J ends, which lost 4 bases and 3 bases, there was a span of 13 bases. This CDR3 reads CASSLQNLDYEQYF. The DNA for the CDR3 is TGTGCCAGCTCACTACAGAATTTGGACTACGAGCAGTACTTC.

This chain uses TRBV2 with TRBJ2-1; D unresolved. Germline assignment: CDR1 SNHLY and CDR2 FYNNEI. This CDR3 comprises 13 residues. V was shortened by 8 bases and J by 3 bases, with 11 bases between the two germline ends. CDR3 coding DNA: TGTGCCAGCTCTGGGCAGCTCTACAATGAGCAGTTCTTC. Protein sequence: CASSGQLYNEQFF. Combining the CDR3 with reference TRBV2 and TRBJ2-1 gives the whole variable domain EPEVTQTPSHQVTQMGQEVILRCVPISNHLYFYWYRQILGQKVEFLVSFYNNEISEKSEIFDDQFSVERPDGSNFTLKIRSTKLEDSAMYFCASSGQLYNEQFFGPGTRLTVL.

The chain has TRBV6-4 and TRBJ1-5; D is unclear. V was trimmed by 2 bases and J by 9 bases, leaving 11 bases between them. From germline, CDR1 is MRHNA and CDR2 SNTAGT. This CDR3 has 13 amino acids. CDR3 sequence: CASSDEVHGPQHF. CDR3 DNA: TGTGCCAGCAGTGACGAGGTCCACGGGCCCCAGCATTTT.

V is TRBV18 and J is TRBJ2-5, with 7 bases lining up with TRBD2. J gave up 2 bases and V 3 bases, and 0 bases lay outside the gene matches. CDR3 size: 13 residues. Germline CDR1 reads KGHSH; CDR2 reads LQKENI. CDR3 residues: CASSPGGQETQYF. CDR3 nucleotide sequence: TGTGCCAGCTCACCGGGAGGGCAAGAGACCCAGTACTTC.

J is TRBJ1-5 and V is TRBV29-1, with 9 bases identical to TRBD1. Unmatched junction bases numbered 7, after V lost 6 bases and J lost 7 bases. Germline V gene lookup returns CDR1 SQVTM and CDR2 ANQGSEA. The CDR3 loop spans 13 amino acids. As DNA, the CDR3 is TGCAGCGTCCGGACAGGGGACGGCCAGCCCCAGCATTTT. Its translation is CSVRTGDGQPQHF.

This chain connects TRBV29-1 to TRBJ2-6; D might be TRBD1 (5 bases). CDR3 length: 14 residues. With 4 bases removed from V and 2 bases from J, the gap between germline ends came to 9 bases. CDR1 is SQVTM and CDR2 is ANQGSEA in the germline V gene. CDR3 sequence (DNA): TGCAGCGTTGCACAGGCCACTGGGGCCAACGTCCTGACTTTC. It codes for CSVAQATGANVLTF.

The gene calls are TRBV5-8 and TRBJ1-1; maybe TRBD1 (5 bases). V shed 3 bases and J shed 1 base, with 16 bases lying between them. The CDR3 has 16 amino acids. The germline V gene has CDR1 SGHTS and CDR2 YDEGEE. CDR3 loop: CASSSGVGQGNTEAFF. CDR3 DNA sequence: TGTGCCAGCAGCTCAGGAGTGGGGCAGGGGAACACTGAAGCTTTCTTT. The full variable domain, completed using reference TRBV5-8 and TRBJ1-1, is EAGVTQSPTHLIKTRGQQATLRCSPISGHTSVYWYQQALGLGLQFLLWYDEGEERNRGNFPPRFSGRQFPNYSSELNVNALELEDSALYLCASSSGVGQGNTEAFFGQGTRLTVV.